This T cell receptor beta chain was sequenced in a study of blood T cell repertoires in COVID-19. Overall study: The United States, Italy and Spain supplied acute and convalescent COVID-19 samples.

The CDR3 is made up of 14 amino acids. The V gene's germline CDR1 is MNHEY and CDR2 SVGAGI. Trimming took 6 bases from V and 4 from J; bases not matched to a gene: 7. The table lists this clone with a few counts. Authors' methods: Estimation of nucleated cell counts relied on the amplification of reference gene primers. Assay used: immunoSEQ multiplex PCR; TCRdb lists only in-frame clones, some missing. Clone size and the V and J calls come from that table; the DNA yielded D and trimming. The top ten hold approximately 0.9% of the sample, which has roughly 110,000 clones, about two thirds seen once. This chain uses TRBV6-5 with TRBJ2-5; 8 bases match TRBD1. Sequencing input: peripheral blood. The clonotype originates from a human donor with acute or convalescent COVID-19. The donor label of this sample is uncertain. The CDR3 region has the DNA TGTGCCAGCAGCCCCAGGGACAGGCGAGAGACCCAGTACTTC. It yields the protein CASSPRDRRETQYF.